This T cell receptor (beta chain) was captured in a study of beta chain features in type 1 diabetes. Reverse transcribing all isolated RNA meant expressed TCRB transcripts were sequenced. Measured with immunoSEQ multiplex PCR; TCRdb has only the in-frame clones, and not every one. The table records more than 110,000 clones, 6.9% of them present only once. Study-wide points: A greater similarity of naive, central memory and Treg TCRB repertoires was seen among patients than among healthy donors.

With 1 base removed from V and 4 bases from J, the gap between germline ends came to 11 bases. CDR3 length equals 15 residues. Looked up from germline, CDR1 is SEHNR and CDR2 is FQNEAQ (reference sequence). With regard to this clone: What it binds is unknown.

V gene TRBV7-9 combines with J gene TRBJ1-3; D not certain. The receptor comes from a woman between 25 and 40 years old in good health. The sequenced material came from central memory CD4+ T cells from blood. The DNA for the CDR3 is TGTGCCAGCAGCTTAGTCCAAAGCCGGGGAAACACCATATATTTT. Translating it yields CASSLVQSRGNTIYF.